This T cell receptor (beta chain) comes out of a study of T cell responses to AZD1222 COVID-19 vaccine. Study-wide results and caveats: Spike was spanned by vaccine-associated CD4 TCRs, which were dominant at 160-218 and 743-854.

The table came from immunoSEQ multiplex PCR; TCRdb's copy has only in-frame clones and leaves some out. The table has tens of thousands of clones, 70% to 80% seen once. This CDR3 has 16 residues. The germline CDR1 and CDR2 sequences are MNHNS and SASEGT. Trimming took 4 bases from V and 0 from J, leaving 10 bases between them. Concerning this clone itself: Its antigen is as yet unknown.

The chain is built from TRBV6-1 and TRBJ1-6; possible D gene TRBD1, 5 bases. This sequence originates from an adult in good health. The input for sequencing was peripheral blood, taken on day 0 of AZD1222 vaccination. The CDR3 region has the DNA TGTGCCAGCAGTGCACCGACAGACTCCTATAATTCACCCCTCCACTTT. This sequence encodes CASSAPTDSYNSPLHF.